This T cell receptor beta chain originates from a study of sequential checkpoint blockade in melanoma. Study details: Some 90 pretreatment tumor DNA samples were TCRβ immunosequenced.

Sample treatment: randomized to nivolumab then ipilimumab (arm A) or the reverse (arm B). With 5 bases removed from V and 3 bases from J, the gap between germline ends came to 15 bases. CDR3 length equals 15 residues. The germline V gene has CDR1 SGHNT and CDR2 YENEEA. Produced via immunoSEQ multiplex PCR; TCRdb's table is partial and in-frame only. Of roughly 9,200 clones detected, about 23% appear once; the ten largest clones hold roughly 10%. The material was tumor tissue (inferred from file names), obtained from a patient given nivolumab and ipilimumab in sequence. V and J are TRBV11-3 and TRBJ2-3; D unclear. The TCR comes from a human donor with melanoma. As DNA, the CDR3 is TGTGCCAGCAGCGACATGGGTCTTGGGACAGATACGCAGTATTTT. Translated, it gives CASSDMGLGTDTQYF. Together with reference TRBV11-3 and TRBJ2-3, the CDR3 gives the full variable domain: EAGVVQSPRYKIIEKKQPVAFWCNPISGHNTLYWYLQNLGQGPELLIRYENEEAVDDSQLPKDRFSAERLKGVDSTLKIQPAELGDSAVYLCASSDMGLGTDTQYFGPGTRLTVL.